These 24 T cell receptor beta chains originate from one sample sequenced in a study of blood T cell repertoires in COVID-19. The data were produced by immunoSEQ multiplex PCR, yet TCRdb's version contains in-frame clones alone and is incomplete. The sample lists about 300,000 clones; roughly 86% were seen once. The sequenced sample was PBMCs or T cells enriched from blood (not recorded which). The receptors derive from a woman aged 45-60 years who had been exposed to COVID-19.

This rearrangement joins TRBV3-1 (or the pseudogene TRBV3-2) to TRBJ1-1, with 7 bases that match TRBD1. The CDR3 consists of 14 residues. The V gene end was trimmed by 1 base and the J gene end by 5 bases; junction bases not matched to a gene: 4. Per the germline V gene, CDR1 is LGHDT and CDR2 is YNNKEL (reference sequence). The CDR3 here is CASSQGQGWTEAFF. CDR3 nucleotide sequence: TGTGCCAGCAGCCAAGGACAGGGATGGACTGAAGCTTTCTTT.

The J gene is TRBJ1-6, the V gene TRBV7-2, with D perhaps matching TRBD1 (5 bases). The germline CDR1 and CDR2 sequences are SGHTA and FQGNSA. V was pared by 5 bases and J by 6 bases, with 20 bases between. The CDR3 is 17 amino acids. CDR3 nucleotide sequence: TGTGCCAGCAGCACGGACGTGGGCAGGGTGAGTAATTCACCCCTCCACTTT. Its protein product is CASSTDVGRVSNSPLHF.

This clone appeared a single time. The chain couples TRBV19 to TRBJ2-5; 10 bases line up with TRBD2. J was trimmed by 1 base and V by 4 bases; bases with no gene match: 12. CDR3 length: 18 residues. Germline loops: CDR1 LNHDA, CDR2 SQIVND (reference sequence). The CDR3 DNA follows: TGTGCCAGTAGTAGTCCCAGGACAGCGGGGGGGACCCAAGAGACCCAGTACTTC. It yields the protein CASSSPRTAGGTQETQYF.

The V gene is TRBV18, the J gene TRBJ2-1; D is possibly TRBD1 (6 bases). The ends were cut back, 3 bases at V and 0 bases at J, with 15 bases in the middle. Germline loops: CDR1 KGHSH, CDR2 LQKENI. The CDR3 has 17 residues. CDR3 DNA: TGTGCCAGCTCACCCTCTAAGACAGGAAGCTCCTACAATGAGCAGTTCTTC. Amino acids: CASSPSKTGSSYNEQFF.

CDR3 region: CATSSRWGDEKLFF. In nucleotides, the CDR3 is TGTGCCACCAGCTCCCGTTGGGGGGACGAAAAACTGTTTTTT. J is TRBJ1-4 and V is TRBV15, with TRBD1 as a possible D gene (5 bases). Trimming cost V 5 bases and J 8 bases, with 15 bases left between them. Germline lookup yields CDR1 LNHNV and CDR2 YYDKDF (reference sequence). The CDR3 loop spans 14 amino acids. Using reference TRBV15 and TRBJ1-4 for the parts outside the CDR3, the full variable domain is DAMVIQNPRYQVTQFGKPVTLSCSQTLNHNVMYWYQQKSSQAPKLLFHYYDKDFNNEADTPDNFQSRRPNTSFCFLDIRSPGLGDTAMYLCATSSRWGDEKLFFGSGTQLSVL.

This CDR3 reads CASSPGLAGIENEQFF. The DNA for the CDR3 is TGTGCCAGCAGCCCGGGACTAGCGGGGATCGAAAATGAGCAGTTCTTC. The V gene is TRBV5-4, the J gene TRBJ2-1; 13 bases match TRBD2. The V gene end was trimmed by 4 bases and the J gene end by 7 bases; junction bases not matched to a gene: 8. Germline V gene data show CDR1 as SGHNT and CDR2 as YYREEE (reference sequence). The CDR3 extends over 16 amino acids.

Points on this clone: Germline and junction disagree at one end, which may indicate a read error. The J gene is TRBJ2-2, the V gene TRBV27; 7 bases map to TRBD1. This CDR3 has 14 amino acids. Germline loops: CDR1 MNHEY, CDR2 SMNVEV (reference sequence). The CDR3 reads CASRQTGNPGELFF. The CDR3 DNA follows: TGTGCCAGCAGGCAGACAGGGAACCCCGGGGAGCTGTTTTTT.

The CDR3 loop reads CASSGAGVETQYF. As DNA, the CDR3 is TGTGCCAGCAGTGGAGCAGGGGTAGAGACCCAGTACTTC. The rearrangement links TRBV2 to TRBJ2-5; D is possibly TRBD1 (6 bases). With 4 bases removed from V and 4 bases from J, the gap between germline ends came to 10 bases. The germline V gene has CDR1 SNHLY and CDR2 FYNNEI. The CDR3 loop spans 13 amino acids.

CDR3 bases: TGTGCCAGCAGTGATCGGGCCAGGGGGTTTAATTCACCCCTCCACTTT. It translates to CASSDRARGFNSPLHF. The rearrangement links TRBV6-4 to TRBJ1-6; TRBD1 agrees at 7 bases. The V and J ends lost 3 bases and 6 bases, in that order; junction bases with no gene match: 8. CDR3 length equals 16 residues. Germline CDR1 MRHNA, CDR2 SNTAGT.

This CDR3 reads CASSYGSPETQYF. CDR3 DNA: TGCGCCAGCAGCTACGGGAGCCCGGAGACCCAGTACTTC. This rearrangement joins TRBV5-1 to TRBJ2-5; a weak D match, TRBD2 (6 bases). Trimming shortened V by 3 bases and J by 5 bases, and 11 bases separated the two germline ends. Germline V lookup: CDR1 SGHRS, CDR2 YFSETQ. The CDR3 loop spans 13 amino acids. Full variable domain (outside the CDR3, taken from reference TRBV5-1 and TRBJ2-5): KAGVTQTPRYLIKTRGQQVTLSCSPISGHRSVSWYQQTPGQGLQFLFEYFSETQRNKGNFPGRFSGRQFSNSRSEMNVSTLELGDSALYLCASSYGSPETQYFGPGTRLLVL.

This rearrangement joins TRBV6-4 to TRBJ2-7; D may be TRBD2 (6 bases). V gave up 7 bases and J gave up 3 bases, with 22 bases separating them. CDR3 size: 16 residues. The germline CDR1 and CDR2 sequences are MRHNA and SNTAGT. The CDR3 protein is CASTIIPGLKYYEQYF. DNA for the CDR3: TGTGCCAGCACCATAATCCCGGGACTTAAATACTACGAGCAGTACTTC.

The J gene is TRBJ1-2, the V gene TRBV30, with 7 bases matching TRBD1. The CDR3 length is 14 residues. J lost 13 bases, V lost 5 bases, and 19 bases had no gene match. Per germline, CDR1 GTSNPN and CDR2 SVGIG (reference sequence). The CDR3 bases are TGTGCCTGGCGGGGGTTCCGGGGTTTAGGGGGCGCCACCTTC. Translation: CAWRGFRGLGGATF.

The chain employs TRBV29-1 and TRBJ2-3, with 9 nucleotides matching TRBD1. J lost 4 bases, V lost 4 bases, and 3 bases had no gene match. Per germline, CDR1 SQVTM and CDR2 ANQGSEA. The CDR3 loop spans 13 amino acids. The CDR3 sequence is CSVGRTGADTQYF. The CDR3 region has the DNA TGCAGCGTTGGGAGGACAGGGGCAGATACGCAGTATTTT.

CDR3 sequence: CASNGFSYEQYF. The CDR3 nucleotides are TGTGCCAGCAACGGGTTCTCCTACGAGCAGTACTTC. The chain is built from TRBV2 and TRBJ2-7; no definite D call. Germline V gives CDR1 SNHLY, CDR2 FYNNEI. This CDR3 is built from 12 residues. The ends were cut back, 7 bases at V and 0 bases at J, with 7 bases in the middle.

This sequence joins TRBV5-4 and TRBJ2-1; D perhaps matches TRBD2 (5 bases). The CDR3 has 14 residues. V was cut by 5 bases and J by 4 bases, with 13 bases left in between. Germline CDR1 is SGHNT and CDR2 is YYREEE (reference sequence). The CDR3 spells CASSDRETYNEQFF. CDR3 DNA sequence: TGTGCCAGCAGTGATCGGGAAACATACAATGAGCAGTTCTTC. Full variable domain (outside the CDR3, taken from reference TRBV5-4 and TRBJ2-1): ETGVTQSPTHLIKTRGQQVTLRCSSQSGHNTVSWYQQALGQGPQFIFQYYREEENGRGNFPPRFSGLQFPNYSSELNVNALELDDSALYLCASSDRETYNEQFFGPGTRLTVL.

The chain joins TRBV29-1 to TRBJ2-3; a possible D gene is TRBD2 (5 bases). Germline V gene sequence: CDR1 SQVTM, CDR2 ANQGSEA. Trimming took off 4 bases at V and 4 bases at J, with 15 bases between the two ends. The CDR3 contains 14 residues. The DNA of the CDR3 is TGCAGCGTTGCCACCCATGGCGGGTCAGATACGCAGTATTTT. The encoded protein is CSVATHGGSDTQYF.

The genes are TRBV18 and TRBJ2-7, with D perhaps TRBD1 (5 bases). In germline, CDR1 is KGHSH, CDR2 LQKENI. The CDR3 contains 14 residues. V lost 3 bases, J lost 3 bases, and 12 bases lay in between. CDR3 sequence: CASSPSDRFYEQYF. The CDR3 nucleotides read TGTGCCAGCTCACCGTCCGACAGATTCTACGAGCAGTACTTC.

The V and J genes are TRBV5-1 and TRBJ2-5; 10 positions agree with TRBD1. Germline V gene sequence: CDR1 SGHRS, CDR2 YFSETQ. The junction had 4 bases not matched to a gene; V was cut back by 3 bases and J by 5 bases. The CDR3 spans 14 residues. The CDR3 coding sequence is TGCGCCAGCAGCTGGGACAGGGGTGTGGAGACCCAGTACTTC. Its protein product is CASSWDRGVETQYF.

This clone was seen a single time. The chain recombines TRBV27 with TRBJ2-7, with D possibly matching TRBD1 (5 bases). The CDR3 is 13 amino acids. V lost 9 bases to trimming and J lost 3 bases, with 15 bases between them. Germline V gene lookup returns CDR1 MNHEY and CDR2 SMNVEV (reference sequence). The CDR3 region is CASARAGLYEQYF. DNA for the CDR3: TGTGCCAGTGCTCGTGCAGGGCTCTACGAGCAGTACTTC.

The rearrangement uses TRBV5-4 and TRBJ2-1; D may be TRBD2 (6 bases). CDR3 length: 15 residues. The V end lost 4 bases, the J end lost 0 bases, and 11 bases lay between the germline ends. Germline V gene sequence: CDR1 SGHNT, CDR2 YYREEE (reference sequence). CDR3 loop: CASSRPGSSYNEQFF. CDR3 sequence (DNA): TGTGCCAGCAGCAGGCCCGGGAGCTCCTACAATGAGCAGTTCTTC.

The rearrangement uses TRBV19 and TRBJ2-3; TRBD1 matches 8 bases. After removal of 6 bases from V and 3 bases from J, the junction contained 5 bases not matched to a gene. Germline V gene lookup returns CDR1 LNHDA and CDR2 SQIVND (reference sequence). This CDR3 spans 14 amino acids. CDR3 nucleotide sequence: TGTGCCAGTAGCGACAGGGGAAGGACAGATACGCAGTATTTT. This sequence encodes CASSDRGRTDTQYF. The full variable domain, with the rest looked up from reference TRBV19 and TRBJ2-3, is DGGITQSPKYLFRKEGQNVTLSCEQNLNHDAMYWYRQDPGQGLRLIYYSQIVNDFQKGDIAEGYSVSREKKESFPLTVTSAQKNPTAFYLCASSDRGRTDTQYFGPGTRLTVL.

The rearrangement links TRBV7-9 to TRBJ1-6; TRBD1 might be the D (6 bases). Between the trimmed V and J ends, which lost 5 bases and 7 bases, there was a span of 12 bases. This CDR3 has 14 residues. In germline, CDR1 is SEHNR, CDR2 FQNEAQ (reference sequence). Here the CDR3 DNA reads TGTGCCAGCAGCCCGGGGCAGGGGAATTCACCCCTCCACTTT. Protein product: CASSPGQGNSPLHF.

As for this clone: At the DNA level, this CDR3 is encoded by other sequences in the same sample as well. This chain links TRBV18 with TRBJ2-7, with 9 bases matching TRBD1. With 3 bases clipped from V and 1 base from J, the junction kept 4 bases outside the gene matches. The CDR3 covers 15 residues. Germline lookup yields CDR1 KGHSH and CDR2 LQKENI. The CDR3 bases are TGTGCCAGCTCACCGGGACAGGGTGGTTCCTACGAGCAGTACTTC. It encodes CASSPGQGGSYEQYF.

V gene TRBV28 combines with J gene TRBJ1-5; tentative D call: TRBD1 (6 bases). CDR3 length equals 14 residues. Trimming pared 5 bases from V and 11 bases from J, leaving 19 bases between. The germline CDR1 and CDR2 sequences are MDHEN and SYDVKM. The CDR3 region has the DNA TGTGCCAGCAGTAGACAGGCCGGAGTGCAGGCCCAGCATTTT. Translation gives CASSRQAGVQAQHF.